This T cell receptor (beta chain) was sequenced in a study of cytomegalovirus exposure and HLA in healthy donors. Study outcomes and limitations: Most TCR sequences showed up rarely, but some public TCRs showed up in many donors. The investigators catalogued about 170 TCR beta chains as cytomegalovirus-associated.

Clones were sequenced by immunoSEQ multiplex PCR, and TCRdb holds only the in-frame ones, with some missing. The table has under 200,000 clones, about 89% seen once. With regard to this clone: Its specificity is not known.

V was trimmed by 6 bases and J by 7 bases, leaving 17 bases between them. The germline V gene encodes CDR1 SGHRS and CDR2 YFSETQ. CDR3 length equals 13 residues. This clonotype originated in a woman younger than 30 in good health and CMV-seropositive. The genes are TRBV5-1 and TRBJ2-7; D remains ambiguous. Material for sequencing was PBMCs. CDR3 loop: CASTSSSTREQYF. The CDR3 nucleotides read TGCGCCAGCACTTCCAGTAGTACGCGGGAGCAGTACTTC. Combining the CDR3 with reference TRBV5-1 and TRBJ2-7 gives the whole variable domain KAGVTQTPRYLIKTRGQQVTLSCSPISGHRSVSWYQQTPGQGLQFLFEYFSETQRNKGNFPGRFSGRQFSNSRSEMNVSTLELGDSALYLCASTSSSTREQYFGPGTRLTVT.